This T cell receptor (beta chain) was documented in a study of blood T cell repertoires in COVID-19. This CDR3 has 13 amino acids. V lost 4 bases and J lost 5, with 11 bases in between. Germline CDR1 is SGHTA and CDR2 is FQGNSA. The assay was immunoSEQ multiplex PCR, and TCRdb's table has in-frame clones only and misses some. The repertoire consists of around 81,000 clones, with 85% occurring once and the leading ten covering around 3.7%. This sequence originates from a man in his fifties or sixties with acute or convalescent COVID-19. The sequenced sample was peripheral blood. The chain is built from TRBV7-2 and TRBJ2-5; tentatively, D is TRBD1 (5 bases). CDR3 in DNA: TGTGCCAGCAGCTCCCAGGGCTGGGAGACCCAGTACTTC. It codes for CASSSQGWETQYF. The full variable domain, with the rest looked up from reference TRBV7-2 and TRBJ2-5, is GAGVSQSPSNKVTEKGKDVELRCDPISGHTALYWYRQSLGQGLEFLIYFQGNSAPDKSGLPSDRFSAERTGGSVSTLTIQRTQQEDSAVYLCASSSQGWETQYFGPGTRLLVL.